The 2 T cell receptor beta chains below all came from one sample that was sequenced in a study of cytomegalovirus exposure and HLA in healthy donors. Repertoires were generated with immunoSEQ multiplex PCR, while TCRdb's copy carries only in-frame clones and drops some. This sample has hundreds of thousands of clones, with around 86% found just once. Sequencing was performed on PBMCs. The receptors were gathered from a woman aged 18-29 years in good health and CMV-seropositive.

V gene TRBV29-1 combines with J gene TRBJ2-7; D might be TRBD1 (5 bases). The V gene's germline CDR1 is SQVTM and CDR2 ANQGSEA. V was clipped by 7 bases and J by 5 bases, with 18 bases between them. The CDR3 spans 13 residues. The CDR3 loop is CSALSVQQDEQYF. The CDR3 nucleotides read TGCAGCGCCCTTTCAGTACAACAGGACGAGCAGTACTTC.

In its sample, this clone was seen a few times. The V call is TRBV28, the J call TRBJ1-2; 11 bases map to TRBD1. The CDR3 spans 15 residues. Germline V CDR1 and CDR2: MDHEN, SYDVKM. J lost 3 bases, V lost 9 bases, and 9 bases had no gene match. The CDR3 region has the DNA TGTGCCAGTTACCCCTGGACAGGGGGCGACTATGGCTACACCTTC. Its translation is CASYPWTGGDYGYTF.